Given below is one TCR beta chain in context. Germline V gene sequence: CDR1 SGHRS, CDR2 YFSETQ. With V trimmed by 4 bases and J by 3 bases, 3 bases remained unmatched. CDR3 length: 14 amino acids. The data belong to a study of blood T cell repertoires in COVID-19. Study context: The study drew acute and convalescent COVID-19 samples from the United States, Italy and Spain. PBMCs, B-cell-depleted T cells, or T cells were the source of the cDNA or gDNA that made up the material.

Original methodology: Amplification of reference gene primers provided the estimated nucleated cell counts. Using immunoSEQ multiplex PCR, the repertoire was profiled, and TCRdb retains in-frame clones only, with some absent. For V, J and clone size, that table is used; D and trimming come from the DNA. This sample has 20,000 to 25,000 clones, with about 93% found just once. The sequence was collected from a human donor in a cohort sampled during active COVID-19. Sequencing was performed on peripheral blood. This chain uses TRBV5-1 with TRBJ2-7; 11 nucleotides align to TRBD1. Written as DNA, the CDR3 is TGCGCCAGCAGCCCGGGACAGGGGGGCTACGAGCAGTACTTC. It specifies CASSPGQGGYEQYF.